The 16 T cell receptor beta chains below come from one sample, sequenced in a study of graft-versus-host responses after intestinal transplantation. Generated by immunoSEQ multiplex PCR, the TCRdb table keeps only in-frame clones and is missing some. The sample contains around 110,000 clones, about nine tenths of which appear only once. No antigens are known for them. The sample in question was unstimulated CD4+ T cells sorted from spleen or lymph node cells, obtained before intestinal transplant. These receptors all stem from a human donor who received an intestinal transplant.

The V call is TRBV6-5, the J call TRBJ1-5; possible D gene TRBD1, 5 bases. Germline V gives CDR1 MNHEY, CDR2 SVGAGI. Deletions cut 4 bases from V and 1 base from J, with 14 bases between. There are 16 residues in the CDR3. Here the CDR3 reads CASSSGRAGSNQPQHF. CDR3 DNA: TGTGCCAGCAGTTCAGGCAGGGCAGGGAGCAATCAGCCCCAGCATTTT.

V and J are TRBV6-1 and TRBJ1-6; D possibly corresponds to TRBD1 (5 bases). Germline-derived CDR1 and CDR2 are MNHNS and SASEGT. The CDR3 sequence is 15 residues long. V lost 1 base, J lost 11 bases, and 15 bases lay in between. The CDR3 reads CASSEGVVGPAPLHF. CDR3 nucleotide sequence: TGTGCCAGCAGTGAAGGGGTCGTGGGGCCGGCACCCCTCCACTTT.

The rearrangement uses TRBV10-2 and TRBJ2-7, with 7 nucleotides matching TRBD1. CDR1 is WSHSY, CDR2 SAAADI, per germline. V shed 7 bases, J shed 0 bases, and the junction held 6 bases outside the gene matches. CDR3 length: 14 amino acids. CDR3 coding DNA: TGCGCCAGCACCCAACCAGGGGGCTCCTACGAGCAGTACTTC. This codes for CASTQPGGSYEQYF.

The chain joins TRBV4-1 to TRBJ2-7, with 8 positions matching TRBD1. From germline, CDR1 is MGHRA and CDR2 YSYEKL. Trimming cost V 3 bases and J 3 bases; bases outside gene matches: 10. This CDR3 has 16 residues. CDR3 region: CASSHDRTGTFYEQYF. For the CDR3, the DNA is TGCGCCAGCAGCCACGATCGGACAGGGACCTTCTACGAGCAGTACTTC.

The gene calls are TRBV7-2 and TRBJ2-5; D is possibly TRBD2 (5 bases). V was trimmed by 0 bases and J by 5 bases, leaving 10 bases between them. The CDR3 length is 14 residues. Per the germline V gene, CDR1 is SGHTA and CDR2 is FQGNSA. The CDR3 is CASSLALRGETQYF. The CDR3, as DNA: TGTGCCAGCAGCTTAGCCCTACGGGGTGAGACCCAGTACTTC.

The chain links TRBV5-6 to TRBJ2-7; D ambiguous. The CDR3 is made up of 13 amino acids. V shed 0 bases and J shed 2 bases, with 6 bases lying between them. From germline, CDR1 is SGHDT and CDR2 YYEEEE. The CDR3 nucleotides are TGTGCCAGCAGCTTGGACAGAACCTACGAGCAGTACTTC. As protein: CASSLDRTYEQYF.

DNA for the CDR3: TGTGCCAGCAGCTTAGCGCTAGCCGAATACAATGAGCAGTTCTTC. Protein: CASSLALAEYNEQFF. V and J are TRBV11-2 and TRBJ2-1; TRBD2 is a possible D gene (5 bases). V was shortened by 1 base and J by 4 bases, with 11 bases between the two germline ends. Germline assignment: CDR1 SGHAT and CDR2 FQNNGV. CDR3 size: 15 residues.

The CDR3 reads CASSVNGQYTGELFF. The CDR3 DNA follows: TGTGCCAGCAGCGTAAATGGACAGTACACCGGGGAGCTGTTTTTT. The V call is TRBV9, the J call TRBJ2-2, with D possibly TRBD1 on 6 matching bases. Trimming shortened V by 1 base and J by 3 bases, and 10 bases separated the two germline ends. The germline CDR1 and CDR2 sequences are SGDLS and YYNGEE. The CDR3 has 15 amino acids. Full variable domain (rest looked up from reference TRBV9 and TRBJ2-2): DSGVTQTPKHLITATGQRVTLRCSPRSGDLSVYWYQQSLDQGLQFLIQYYNGEERAKGNILERFSAQQFPDLHSELNLSSLELGDSALYFCASSVNGQYTGELFFGEGSRLTVL.

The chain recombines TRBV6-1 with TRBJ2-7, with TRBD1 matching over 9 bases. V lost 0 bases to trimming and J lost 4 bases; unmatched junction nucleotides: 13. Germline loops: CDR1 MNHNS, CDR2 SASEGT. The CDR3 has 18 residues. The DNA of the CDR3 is TGTGCCAGCAGTGAAGCGCCGGAGGGGTACAGGGGGCGATACGAGCAGTACTTC. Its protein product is CASSEAPEGYRGRYEQYF.

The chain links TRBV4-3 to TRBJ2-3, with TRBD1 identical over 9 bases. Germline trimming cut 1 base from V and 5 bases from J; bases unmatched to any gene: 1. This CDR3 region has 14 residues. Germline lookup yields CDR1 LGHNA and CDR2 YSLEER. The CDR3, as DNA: TGCGCCAGCAGCCAAGCGGGACAGGGAGATACGCAGTATTTT. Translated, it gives CASSQAGQGDTQYF.

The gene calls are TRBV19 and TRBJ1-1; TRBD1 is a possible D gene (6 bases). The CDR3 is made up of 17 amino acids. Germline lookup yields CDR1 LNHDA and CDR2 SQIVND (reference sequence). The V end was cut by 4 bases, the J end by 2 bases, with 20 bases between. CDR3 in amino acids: CASSRLRGAQSNTEAFF. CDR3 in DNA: TGTGCCAGTAGTAGATTACGGGGGGCGCAGAGTAACACTGAAGCTTTCTTT.

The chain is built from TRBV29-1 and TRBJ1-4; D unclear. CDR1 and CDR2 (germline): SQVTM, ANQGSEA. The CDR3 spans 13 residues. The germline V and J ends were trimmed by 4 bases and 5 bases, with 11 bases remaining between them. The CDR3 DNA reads TGCAGCGTTGGTCGTCGGAGGAATGAAAAACTGTTTTTT. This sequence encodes CSVGRRRNEKLFF. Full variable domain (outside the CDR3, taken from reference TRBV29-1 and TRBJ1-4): SAVISQKPSRDICQRGTSLTIQCQVDSQVTMMFWYRQQPGQSLTLIATANQGSEATYESGFVIDKFPISRPNLTFSTLTVSNMSPEDSSIYLCSVGRRRNEKLFFGSGTQLSVL.

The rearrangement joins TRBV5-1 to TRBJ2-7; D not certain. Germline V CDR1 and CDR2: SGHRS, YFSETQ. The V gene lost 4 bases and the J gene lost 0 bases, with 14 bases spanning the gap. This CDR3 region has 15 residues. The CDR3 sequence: CASSPSPLRSYEQYF. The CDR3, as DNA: TGCGCCAGCAGCCCCTCCCCCCTACGCTCCTACGAGCAGTACTTC. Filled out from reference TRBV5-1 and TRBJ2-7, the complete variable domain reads KAGVTQTPRYLIKTRGQQVTLSCSPISGHRSVSWYQQTPGQGLQFLFEYFSETQRNKGNFPGRFSGRQFSNSRSEMNVSTLELGDSALYLCASSPSPLRSYEQYFGPGTRLTVT.

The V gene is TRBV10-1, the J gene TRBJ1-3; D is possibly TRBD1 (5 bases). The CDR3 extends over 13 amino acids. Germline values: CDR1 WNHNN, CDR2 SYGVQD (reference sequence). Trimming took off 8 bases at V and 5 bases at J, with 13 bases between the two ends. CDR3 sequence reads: CASSPTVRNTIYF. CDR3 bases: TGCGCCAGCTCTCCGACAGTGAGAAACACCATATATTTT.

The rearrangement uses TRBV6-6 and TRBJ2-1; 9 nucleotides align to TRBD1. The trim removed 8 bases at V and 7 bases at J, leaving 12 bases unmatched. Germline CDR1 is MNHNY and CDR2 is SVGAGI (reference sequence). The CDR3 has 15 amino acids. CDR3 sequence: CASRRRTGATNEQFF. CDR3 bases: TGTGCCAGCCGTCGTCGGACAGGGGCCACGAATGAGCAGTTCTTC.

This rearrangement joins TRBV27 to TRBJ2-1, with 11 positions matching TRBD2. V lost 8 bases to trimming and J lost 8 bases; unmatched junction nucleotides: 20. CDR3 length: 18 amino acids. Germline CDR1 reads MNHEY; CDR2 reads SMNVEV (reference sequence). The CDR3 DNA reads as TGTGCCAGCCGGGGGCTAGCGGGAGGTAATACAGTTAAGGATGAGCAGTTCTTC. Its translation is CASRGLAGGNTVKDEQFF.